These 26 T cell receptor beta chains share one sample of origin, sequenced in a study of control samples from healthy donors and cancer patients. TCRdb's table, derived via immunoSEQ multiplex PCR, lists solely in-frame clones and lacks some. The table records under 130,000 clones, 80% to 90% of them present only once. Sequenced sample: blood. These receptor sequences come from a woman between 45 and 60 years old in good health.

The rearrangement joins TRBV28 to TRBJ2-5; D gene unclear. CDR1 and CDR2 from the germline V gene are MDHEN and SYDVKM. Trimming removed 5 bases at V and 4 bases at J, with 8 bases between. This CDR3 region has 12 residues. The CDR3 loop is CASSLGPETQYF. The CDR3 DNA follows: TGTGCCAGCAGTCTGGGCCCAGAGACCCAGTACTTC.

This clone was detected a few times. The chain carries TRBV7-8 and TRBJ1-2; D gene ambiguous. The CDR3 spans 13 residues. Germline V gene lookup returns CDR1 SGHVS and CDR2 FQNEAQ. V gave up 1 base and J gave up 4 bases, with 7 bases separating them. The CDR3 DNA is TGTGCCAGCAGCTTAGAGCCCGTCTATGGCTACACCTTC. Its protein is CASSLEPVYGYTF.

The J gene is TRBJ2-1, the V gene TRBV12-1; the table's TRBD2 call for D was not verified on the DNA. TRBV12-1 constitutes a pseudogene. This CDR3 comprises 13 residues. The CDR3 spells CASSAGVYNEQFF. In DNA form, the CDR3 reads TGTGCCAGCAGCGCCGGGGTATACAATGAGCAGTTCTTC.

The CDR3 region is CSVGADSTNEKLFF. The CDR3 bases are TGCAGCGTTGGGGCAGACTCAACTAATGAAAAACTGTTTTTT. This chain joins TRBV29-1 and TRBJ1-4; D remains ambiguous. The germline V gene has CDR1 SQVTM and CDR2 ANQGSEA. This CDR3 is built from 14 residues. Trimming took 4 bases from V and 0 from J, leaving 9 bases between them.

This clone was detected only a few times. This chain connects TRBV4-1 to TRBJ2-7; D is possibly TRBD2 (5 bases). This CDR3 is 15 amino acids long. The V and J ends lost 0 bases and 2 bases respectively, with 11 bases between them. Germline CDR1 MGHRA, CDR2 YSYEKL. The CDR3 DNA sequence: TGCGCCAGCAGCCAAGATCCGACTACAACCTACGAGCAGTACTTC. This codes for CASSQDPTTTYEQYF.

The J gene is TRBJ1-3, the V gene TRBV18; 8 positions agree with TRBD1. This CDR3 is built from 16 residues. J was trimmed by 0 bases and V by 5 bases; bases with no gene match: 6. CDR1 and CDR2 from the germline V gene are KGHSH and LQKENI. CDR3 bases: TGTGCCAGCTCATCCAGGGGGCAGAGCTCTGGAAACACCATATATTTT. Protein product: CASSSRGQSSGNTIYF.

The chain joins TRBV27 to TRBJ2-1; the D is unclear. From germline, CDR1 is MNHEY and CDR2 SMNVEV (reference sequence). V lost 5 bases, J lost 0 bases, and 11 bases lay in between. The CDR3 consists of 15 residues. This CDR3 reads CASSDRASSYNEQFF. The CDR3 nucleotides are TGTGCCAGCAGTGATCGGGCAAGCTCCTACAATGAGCAGTTCTTC.

The chain uses TRBV4-2 and TRBJ2-5; perhaps D is TRBD1 or TRBD2 (5 bases each). The CDR3 consists of 17 residues. The V gene's germline CDR1 is LGHNA and CDR2 YNFKEQ. V was trimmed by 1 base and J by 5 bases, leaving 20 bases between them. For the CDR3, the DNA is TGTGCCAGCAGCCAAGGGACCGGGACGAAGGTCGGGGAGACCCAGTACTTC. Protein: CASSQGTGTKVGETQYF.

The chain combines TRBV9 with TRBJ2-6; D gene unclear. The germline CDR1 and CDR2 sequences are SGDLS and YYNGEE. The V end lost 3 bases, the J end lost 1 base, and 8 bases lay between the germline ends. The CDR3 extends over 15 amino acids. The CDR3 sequence: CASSGLESGANVLTF. The CDR3 bases are TGTGCCAGCAGCGGCCTTGAGTCTGGGGCCAACGTCCTGACTTTC.

The V gene is TRBV7-2, the J gene TRBJ2-3; D call uncertain. CDR3 length: 14 amino acids. Germline CDR1 and CDR2: SGHTA and FQGNSA. Trimming removed 0 bases from V and 0 bases from J, with 4 bases in between. CDR3 nucleotide sequence: TGTGCCAGCAGCTTAGCGCGGAGCACAGATACGCAGTATTTT. The encoded protein is CASSLARSTDTQYF.

This chain uses TRBV29-1 with TRBJ2-6; no definite D call. The CDR3 is 13 amino acids. Trimming shortened V by 6 bases and J by 1 base, and 7 bases separated the two germline ends. The germline CDR1 and CDR2 sequences are SQVTM and ANQGSEA. In nucleotides, the CDR3 is TGCAGCGTCGCCTTATCTGGGGCCAACGTCCTGACTTTC. Translated, it gives CSVALSGANVLTF. The variable domain in full, with the rest retrieved from reference TRBV29-1 and TRBJ2-6, is SAVISQKPSRDICQRGTSLTIQCQVDSQVTMMFWYRQQPGQSLTLIATANQGSEATYESGFVIDKFPISRPNLTFSTLTVSNMSPEDSSIYLCSVALSGANVLTFGAGSRLTVL.

CDR3 sequence: CASSYLDTGELFF. For the CDR3, the DNA is TGTGCCAGCAGTTACTTGGACACCGGGGAGCTGTTTTTT. The chain uses TRBV6-6 and TRBJ2-2; D not resolved. The V gene lost 1 base and the J gene lost 3 bases, with 3 bases spanning the gap. This CDR3 has 13 amino acids. CDR1 is MNHNY, CDR2 SVGAGI, per germline (reference sequence).

J is TRBJ1-5 and V is TRBV19, with 11 bases fitting TRBD1. The germline gives CDR1 LNHDA, CDR2 SQIVND (reference sequence). Losses at the gene ends were 5 bases for V and 4 bases for J; bases not matched to a gene: 7. CDR3 length: 16 amino acids. The CDR3, as DNA: TGTGCCAGTAGTGCCGGGACAGGGGGTAATAATCAGCCCCAGCATTTT. Protein: CASSAGTGGNNQPQHF. Full variable domain (remainder filled in from reference TRBV19 and TRBJ1-5): DGGITQSPKYLFRKEGQNVTLSCEQNLNHDAMYWYRQDPGQGLRLIYYSQIVNDFQKGDIAEGYSVSREKKESFPLTVTSAQKNPTAFYLCASSAGTGGNNQPQHFGDGTRLSIL.

This clone is medium-sized within its sample. The rearrangement uses TRBV19 and TRBJ2-1; D possibly corresponds to TRBD2 (5 bases). V was trimmed by 2 bases and J by 0 bases, leaving 11 bases between them. Germline CDR1 reads LNHDA; CDR2 reads SQIVND (reference sequence). The CDR3 runs 16 residues. This CDR3 reads CASSIWRVSSYNEQFF. The CDR3 bases are TGTGCCAGTAGTATATGGCGGGTAAGCTCCTACAATGAGCAGTTCTTC.

The chain employs TRBV29-1 and TRBJ2-1; 11 bases agree with TRBD2. After removal of 5 bases from V and 9 bases from J, the junction contained 9 bases not matched to a gene. Germline CDR1 SQVTM, CDR2 ANQGSEA. The CDR3 is made up of 14 amino acids. This CDR3 reads CSVRLAGSSGEQFF. The CDR3 DNA follows: TGCAGCGTTAGACTAGCGGGATCCTCTGGTGAGCAGTTCTTC.

The chain carries TRBV6-5 and TRBJ2-1, with D perhaps TRBD2 (7 bases). V shed 8 bases and J shed 9 bases, with 14 bases lying between them. This CDR3 contains 12 residues. Germline V gene data show CDR1 as MNHEY and CDR2 as SVGAGI. The CDR3 spells CASGGAFFEQFF. As DNA, the CDR3 is TGTGCCAGCGGGGGGGCCTTTTTTGAGCAGTTCTTC.

This chain connects TRBV19 to TRBJ2-7; D gene ambiguous. The CDR3 length is 12 residues. CDR1 is LNHDA and CDR2 is SQIVND in the germline V gene (reference sequence). V lost 5 bases and J 2 bases, leaving 7 bases between the germline ends. The DNA of the CDR3 is TGTGCCAGTAGTGCCGATGCCTACGAGCAGTACTTC. Its translation: CASSADAYEQYF.

The rearrangement uses TRBV24-1 and TRBJ2-1, with TRBD1 as a possible D gene (5 bases). Trimming removed 4 bases at V and 1 base at J, with 10 bases between. This CDR3 is 15 amino acids long. Per germline, CDR1 KGHDR and CDR2 SFDVKD. CDR3 region: CATSDPQGSYNEQFF. The CDR3 DNA reads TGTGCCACCAGTGACCCGCAGGGTTCCTACAATGAGCAGTTCTTC.

This chain links TRBV7-9 with TRBJ2-2, with 9 bases fitting TRBD1. Germline V lookup: CDR1 SEHNR, CDR2 FQNEAQ (reference sequence). The CDR3 length is 18 residues. With V trimmed by 0 bases and J by 2 bases, 7 bases remained unmatched. The CDR3 region is CASSLAHGTGTNTGELFF. DNA for the CDR3: TGTGCCAGCAGCTTAGCACACGGGACAGGGACCAACACCGGGGAGCTGTTTTTT.

This chain links TRBV10-3 with TRBJ2-7; 14 bases line up with TRBD2. The CDR3 is made up of 15 amino acids. The junction had 7 bases not matched to a gene; V was cut back by 6 bases and J by 6 bases. Germline lookup yields CDR1 ENHRY and CDR2 SYGVKD. Here the CDR3 reads CAIRGGLAGEGEQYF. CDR3 sequence (DNA): TGTGCCATCAGGGGGGGACTAGCGGGAGAGGGCGAGCAGTACTTC.

V and J are TRBV5-1 and TRBJ1-2; no definite D call. This CDR3 has 15 amino acids. CDR1 and CDR2 (germline): SGHRS, YFSETQ. Trimming took off 1 base at V and 8 bases at J, with 18 bases between the two ends. CDR3 in DNA: TGCGCCAGCAGCTTGAGTCCGGGTCTGCTCGAAGGCTACACCTTC. Translation: CASSLSPGLLEGYTF. Looking up the rest from reference TRBV5-1 and TRBJ1-2 gives the full variable domain: KAGVTQTPRYLIKTRGQQVTLSCSPISGHRSVSWYQQTPGQGLQFLFEYFSETQRNKGNFPGRFSGRQFSNSRSEMNVSTLELGDSALYLCASSLSPGLLEGYTFGSGTRLTVV.

V and J are TRBV5-8 and TRBJ1-5; D possibly corresponds to TRBD1 (6 bases). Germline V gene lookup returns CDR1 SGHTS and CDR2 YDEGEE. The V end lost 1 base, the J end lost 9 bases, and 20 bases lay between the germline ends. The CDR3 has 16 amino acids. The CDR3 loop reads CASSLKGDNFRMPQHF. In nucleotides, the CDR3 is TGTGCCAGCAGCTTGAAAGGGGACAACTTCAGGATGCCCCAGCATTTT.

This chain uses TRBV5-1 with TRBJ1-1; TRBD1 matches 10 bases. Germline V CDR1 and CDR2: SGHRS, YFSETQ. The length of the CDR3 is 14 residues. J was trimmed by 7 bases and V by 4 bases; bases with no gene match: 7. This CDR3 is CASSPRTGGFEAFF. The CDR3, as DNA: TGCGCCAGCAGCCCCAGGACAGGGGGGTTTGAAGCTTTCTTT.

This clone was seen a handful of times. The V and J genes are TRBV5-4 and TRBJ1-4, with 9 nucleotides matching TRBD1. V shed 5 bases and J 2 bases; nucleotides not matched to a gene: 4. Germline loops: CDR1 SGHNT, CDR2 YYREEE (reference sequence). The CDR3 covers 15 residues. The CDR3 protein is CASSQGQGTNEKLFF. CDR3 in DNA: TGTGCCAGCAGTCAAGGACAGGGGACTAATGAAAAACTGTTTTTT.

The chain joins TRBV12-3 or TRBV12-4 to TRBJ1-5; D is unclear. CDR3 length: 12 amino acids. Trimming took 6 bases from V and 6 from J, leaving 9 bases between them. The CDR3 region is CASRFGRQPQHF. Here the CDR3 DNA reads TGTGCCAGCAGGTTCGGACGTCAGCCCCAGCATTTT.

The CDR3 sequence is CASSQSGTGGNFF. The CDR3 region has the DNA TGCGCCAGCAGCCAGAGTGGAACAGGCGGTAATTTCTTT. The chain carries TRBV4-3 and TRBJ1-1; a possible D gene is TRBD1 (5 bases). Trimming left V 3 bases short and J 13 bases short, with 18 bases between. The CDR3 contains 13 residues. Germline CDR1 LGHNA, CDR2 YSLEER.